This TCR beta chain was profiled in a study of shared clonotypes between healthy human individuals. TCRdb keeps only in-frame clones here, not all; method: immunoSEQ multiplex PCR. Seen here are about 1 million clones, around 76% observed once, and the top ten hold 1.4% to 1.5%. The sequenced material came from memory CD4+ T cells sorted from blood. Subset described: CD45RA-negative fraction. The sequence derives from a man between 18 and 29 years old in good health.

The CDR3 here is CASSLEGSPREKLFF. In DNA, the CDR3 is TGTGCCAGCAGCTTAGAGGGCAGCCCTAGGGAAAAACTGTTTTTT. J is TRBJ1-4 and V is TRBV7-9; D remains unclear. In germline, CDR1 is SEHNR, CDR2 FQNEAQ (reference sequence). This CDR3 contains 15 residues. V lost 1 base and J lost 8, with 14 bases in between.